This T cell receptor beta chain came from a study of T-cell reconstitution after alpha-beta-depleted transplantation in children. This CDR3 is 16 amino acids long. Germline CDR1 reads MGHDK; CDR2 reads SYGVNS. V lost 3 bases, J lost 7 bases, and 5 bases stayed unmatched. This clonotype has at least ten counts. Unique molecular identifiers were incorporated during preparation of the TCRbeta library. TCRdb analysed the PCR reads with MiXCR anew, one entry per CDR3 protein. This table has 150,000 to 200,000 distinct CDR3 sequences, about 6.4% appearing once. The sequences come from PBMCs from the stem cell graft donor, collected from the stem cell graft. This TCR derives from a human donor who donated a stem cell graft to a child with Wiskott-Aldrich syndrome. The gene calls are TRBV25-1 and TRBJ2-1; 14 bases are shared with TRBD2. CDR3 in amino acids: CASSDLGTSGGNEQFF. In DNA, the CDR3 is TGTGCCAGCAGTGACCTCGGGACTAGCGGGGGAAATGAGCAGTTCTTC.